The 20 T cell receptor beta chains listed next were all sequenced from one sample in a study of CD8 T cells in ankylosing spondylitis. Regarding the study as a whole: Seemingly characteristic of ankylosing spondylitis blood was a TCR beta motif consisting of under ten highly homologous variants.

A single record per CDR3 protein comes from TCRdb applying MiXCR to the 5' RACE reads. Here the sample spans some 700,000 distinct CDR3 sequences, 19% being singletons. What these receptors recognize is not known. What was sequenced was blood, either unsorted or a sorted T cell fraction (not recorded which). These receptors were taken from a male donor with ankylosing spondylitis.

This clonotype has just a few counts. The V and J genes are TRBV12-3 or TRBV12-4 and TRBJ2-5; 10 positions agree with TRBD1. The V segment lost 7 bases and the J segment 5 bases; nucleotides outside the gene matches: 13. The CDR3 has 16 amino acids. The CDR3 is CASTLVRTGGEETQYF. CDR3 DNA sequence: TGTGCCAGCACCCTAGTCAGGACAGGGGGAGAGGAGACCCAGTACTTC.

This clonotype has only a few counts. V gene TRBV4-3 combines with J gene TRBJ1-1, with TRBD1 matching 10 bases. The germline CDR1 and CDR2 sequences are LGHNA and YSLEER. The CDR3 consists of 16 residues. Unmatched junction bases numbered 8, after V lost 0 bases and J lost 7 bases. The CDR3 spells CASSQDRWDRGGEAFF. The CDR3 coding sequence is TGCGCCAGCAGCCAAGATCGGTGGGACAGGGGCGGTGAAGCTTTCTTT.

The V gene is TRBV4-1, the J gene TRBJ2-5; 14 bases align to TRBD2. V trimming: 2 bases; J trimming: 9 bases; junction bases outside the gene matches: 2. The germline gives CDR1 MGHRA, CDR2 YSYEKL. CDR3 size: 14 residues. CDR3 residues: CASSQSGLAGAQYF. The CDR3 coding sequence is TGCGCCAGCAGCCAATCGGGACTAGCGGGGGCCCAGTACTTC.

The table lists this clonotype with a few counts. Being one base from a much bigger clone, this may be a read error. V and J are TRBV4-2 and TRBJ2-7; D uncertain. The CDR3 has 15 residues. Per germline, CDR1 LGHNA and CDR2 YNFKEQ. The V and J ends lost 1 base and 0 bases respectively, with 10 bases between them. The CDR3 sequence is CASSQVSASSYEQYF. The CDR3 DNA is TGTGCCAGCAGCCAAGTCTCGGCCTCCTCCTACGAGCAGTACTTC.

The rearrangement links TRBV5-1 to TRBJ2-3; the D call may be TRBD1 or TRBD2 (6 bases each). V shed 4 bases and J shed 2 bases, with 14 bases lying between them. The CDR3 totals 15 residues. Germline V CDR1 and CDR2: SGHRS, YFSETQ. The DNA for the CDR3 is TGCGCCAGCAGCCCCCGCTGGGGGGCCACAGATACGCAGTATTTT. This gives the protein CASSPRWGATDTQYF.

This clonotype was found a few times. J is TRBJ2-7 and V is TRBV29-1, with D possibly TRBD1 on 6 matching bases. This CDR3 is 11 amino acids long. CDR1 is SQVTM and CDR2 is ANQGSEA in the germline V gene. Trimming left V 7 bases short and J 4 bases short, with 11 bases between. CDR3 loop: CSGSQGYEQYF. In DNA, the CDR3 is TGCAGCGGTAGTCAGGGGTACGAGCAGTACTTC.

This clonotype has only a few counts. The chain links TRBV2 to TRBJ2-2; TRBD2 matches at 12 bases. Unmatched junction bases numbered 6, after V lost 8 bases and J lost 5 bases. Looked up from germline, CDR1 is SNHLY and CDR2 is FYNNEI. The CDR3 consists of 15 residues. Written as DNA, the CDR3 is TGTGCCAGCGCCTCACTAGCGGGGGGTACCGGGGAGCTGTTTTTT. This encodes CASASLAGGTGELFF. The full variable domain, in which reference TRBV2 and TRBJ2-2 provide the parts outside the CDR3, is EPEVTQTPSHQVTQMGQEVILRCVPISNHLYFYWYRQILGQKVEFLVSFYNNEISEKSEIFDDQFSVERPDGSNFTLKIRSTKLEDSAMYFCASASLAGGTGELFFGEGSRLTVL.

V is TRBV11-1 and J is TRBJ2-1; 14 nucleotides line up with TRBD2. The V and J ends lost 5 bases and 2 bases, in that order; junction bases with no gene match: 11. The germline V gene has CDR1 SGHAT and CDR2 FQDESV (reference sequence). The CDR3 is 19 amino acids. The CDR3, as DNA: TGTGCCAGCAGCGTAATCGGGACTAGCGGGAGACCAGCCTACAATGAGCAGTTCTTC. The encoded protein is CASSVIGTSGRPAYNEQFF.

This clonotype occurred a few times. V is TRBV13 and J is TRBJ2-7; possibly TRBD2 for D (5 bases). The length of the CDR3 is 15 residues. Between the trimmed V and J ends, which lost 5 bases and 3 bases, there was a span of 17 bases. The germline CDR1 and CDR2 sequences are PRHDT and FYEKMQ (reference sequence). The CDR3 nucleotides read TGTGCCAGCAGCCCGCGGCTAGCATCATTCTACGAGCAGTACTTC. This encodes CASSPRLASFYEQYF.

The V and J genes are TRBV7-8 and TRBJ1-5; D unclear. The V gene lost 0 bases and the J gene lost 2 bases, with 5 bases spanning the gap. This CDR3 contains 14 residues. Germline V gene data show CDR1 as SGHVS and CDR2 as FQNEAQ. CDR3 protein: CASSLAFGNQPQHF. CDR3 DNA: TGTGCCAGCAGCTTAGCGTTCGGCAATCAGCCCCAGCATTTT.

The V gene is TRBV30, the J gene TRBJ1-6; 7 nucleotides align to TRBD1. From germline, CDR1 is GTSNPN and CDR2 SVGIG (reference sequence). This CDR3 has 14 residues. The trim removed 1 base at V and 10 bases at J, leaving 7 bases unmatched. CDR3 coding DNA: TGTGCCTGGAGTGGCGACAGGGTACAGTCACCCCTCCACTTT. Encoded protein: CAWSGDRVQSPLHF. Using reference TRBV30 and TRBJ1-6 for the parts outside the CDR3, the full variable domain is SQTIHQWPATLVQPVGSPLSLECTVEGTSNPNLYWYRQAAGRGLQLLFYSVGIGQISSEVPQNLSASRPQDRQFILSSKKLLLSDSGFYLCAWSGDRVQSPLHFGNGTRLTVT.

V gene TRBV5-1 combines with J gene TRBJ1-2; D unresolved. The germline V gene has CDR1 SGHRS and CDR2 YFSETQ. CDR3 size: 14 residues. Trimming pared 7 bases from V and 4 bases from J, leaving 17 bases between. CDR3 in amino acids: CASSNDGRIYGYTF. Here the CDR3 DNA reads TGCGCCAGCTCAAACGACGGACGGATCTATGGCTACACCTTC.

CDR3 sequence: CSAGGQGANTEAFF. CDR3 DNA sequence: TGCAGTGCCGGGGGACAGGGGGCAAACACTGAAGCTTTCTTT. The chain couples TRBV20-1 to TRBJ1-1; 12 nucleotides agree with TRBD1. This CDR3 is built from 14 residues. Germline V gives CDR1 DFQATT, CDR2 SNEGSKA (reference sequence). The J segment lost 2 bases and the V segment lost 6 bases, leaving 4 bases of the junction unmatched.

This rearrangement joins TRBV28 to TRBJ2-7, with D hard to call. The CDR3 loop spans 13 amino acids. The V and J ends lost 5 bases and 7 bases respectively, with 15 bases between them. Germline values: CDR1 MDHEN, CDR2 SYDVKM. The CDR3 DNA follows: TGTGCCAGCAGTCCCTATCCGTTGGGAGAGCAGTACTTC. Translation gives CASSPYPLGEQYF.

The chain recombines TRBV20-1 with TRBJ2-5; 13 nucleotides agree with TRBD2. Looked up from germline, CDR1 is DFQATT and CDR2 is SNEGSKA (reference sequence). The CDR3 is 12 residues long. The V segment lost 4 bases and the J segment 9 bases; nucleotides outside the gene matches: 2. CDR3 sequence: CSAKGLAGPQYF. Here the CDR3 DNA reads TGCAGTGCTAAGGGACTAGCGGGACCCCAGTACTTC.

The chain recombines TRBV27 with TRBJ1-1; 8 bases align to TRBD1. This CDR3 comprises 14 residues. Per the germline V gene, CDR1 is MNHEY and CDR2 is SMNVEV (reference sequence). The J segment lost 4 bases and the V segment lost 7 bases, leaving 8 bases of the junction unmatched. The CDR3 sequence is CASNPGGRSTEAFF. The CDR3 nucleotides read TGTGCCAGCAACCCAGGGGGCCGGAGCACTGAAGCTTTCTTT.

In this sample, this clonotype turned up a few times. This chain links TRBV7-9 with TRBJ2-7, with 8 bases aligning to TRBD2. With 1 base clipped from V and 1 base from J, the junction kept 6 bases outside the gene matches. The CDR3 is made up of 16 amino acids. Germline CDR1 and CDR2: SEHNR and FQNEAQ (reference sequence). CDR3 DNA: TGTGCCAGCAGCTTAGTCGGTAGCGGGGCGTCCTACGAGCAGTACTTC. Protein sequence: CASSLVGSGASYEQYF. Using reference TRBV7-9 and TRBJ2-7 for the parts outside the CDR3, the full variable domain is DTGVSQNPRHKITKRGQNVTFRCDPISEHNRLYWYRQTLGQGPEFLTYFQNEAQLEKSRLLSDRFSAERPKGSFSTLEIQRTEQGDSAMYLCASSLVGSGASYEQYFGPGTRLTVT.

A few counts support this clonotype. The genes are TRBV5-1 and TRBJ1-1; D is unresolved. The CDR3 is 13 residues long. V was pared by 0 bases and J by 3 bases, with 6 bases between. CDR1 is SGHRS, CDR2 YFSETQ, per germline. This CDR3 is CASSLVDDTEAFF. In nucleotides, the CDR3 is TGCGCCAGCAGCTTGGTTGATGACACTGAAGCTTTCTTT.

The chain joins TRBV12-3 or TRBV12-4 to TRBJ2-7; D perhaps matches TRBD2 (6 bases). Deletions cut 2 bases from V and 0 bases from J, with 11 bases between. This CDR3 region has 15 residues. The CDR3 nucleotides read TGTGCCAGCAGTTTATTCGGGGGATACTCCTACGAGCAGTACTTC. It is translated as CASSLFGGYSYEQYF.

V gene TRBV5-1 combines with J gene TRBJ1-2, with D unclear. The length of the CDR3 is 16 residues. Germline V CDR1 and CDR2: SGHRS, YFSETQ. V was trimmed by 2 bases and J by 0 bases, leaving 14 bases between them. The CDR3 DNA sequence: TGCGCCAGCAGCTTCTACCACGACTTAGCTAACTATGGCTACACCTTC. Amino acid sequence: CASSFYHDLANYGYTF.